A single sample is the source of the 11 T cell receptor beta chains below, sequenced in a study of T-cell reconstitution after alpha-beta-depleted transplantation in children. Preparation of the TCRbeta library involved a method that used unique molecular identifiers. Using its own MiXCR run on the PCR reads, TCRdb lists one record per CDR3 protein. Among about 110,000 distinct CDR3 sequences listed, about 6.5% were seen once. This sample comprised PBMCs, mostly from graft donor cells, obtained 360 days after TCRalphabeta/CD19-depleted stem cell transplant. These receptors were collected from a male patient between 2 and 10 years old who had a stem cell transplant for acute lymphoblastic leukemia, so the T cells may come from the graft donor.

This clonotype was counted many times. The genes are TRBV12-3 or TRBV12-4 and TRBJ2-6, with D hard to call. Trimming pared 5 bases from V and 5 bases from J, leaving 7 bases between. The CDR3 loop spans 13 amino acids. CDR3 region: CASSGVWANVLTF. CDR3 in DNA: TGTGCCAGCAGTGGGGTCTGGGCCAACGTCCTGACTTTC.

This clonotype was seen repeatedly, ten times or more. This chain joins TRBV28 and TRBJ2-5; maybe TRBD1 (5 bases). The ends were cut back, 1 base at V and 2 bases at J, with 11 bases in the middle. The CDR3 is made up of 15 amino acids. Germline V lookup: CDR1 MDHEN, CDR2 SYDVKM. DNA for the CDR3: TGTGCCAGCAGTTTATCCCGCAGGGCTCAAGAGACCCAGTACTTC. It encodes CASSLSRRAQETQYF.

In its sample, this clonotype was seen a few times. The rearrangement links TRBV20-1 to TRBJ2-5; 9 nucleotides line up with TRBD1. The germline CDR1 and CDR2 sequences are DFQATT and SNEGSKA (reference sequence). V lost 6 bases to trimming and J lost 5 bases; unmatched junction nucleotides: 4. The CDR3 length is 12 residues. Here the CDR3 reads CSAGTGQETQYF. In DNA form, the CDR3 reads TGCAGTGCCGGGACAGGGCAGGAGACCCAGTACTTC.

This clonotype was seen at least ten times. The gene calls are TRBV6-5 and TRBJ2-5; D not resolved. The CDR3 extends over 13 amino acids. The germline CDR1 and CDR2 sequences are MNHEY and SVGAGI. The ends were cut back, 2 bases at V and 5 bases at J, with 9 bases in the middle. The CDR3 loop reads CASSYGDLETQYF. The CDR3 nucleotides are TGTGCCAGCAGTTACGGCGACTTGGAGACCCAGTACTTC.

This clonotype is medium-sized. CDR3 in DNA: TGTGCCAGCAAAGGTCCCACCGGGGAGCTGTTTTTT. Protein product: CASKGPTGELFF. The chain uses TRBV12-3 or TRBV12-4 and TRBJ2-2; D ambiguous. The CDR3 totals 12 residues. Trimming left V 7 bases short and J 4 bases short, with 7 bases between.

This chain uses TRBV7-2 with TRBJ1-6; unclear D gene. Germline V gene sequence: CDR1 SGHTA, CDR2 FQGNSA. The CDR3 is 15 amino acids. Trimming shortened V by 5 bases and J by 3 bases, and 11 bases separated the two germline ends. In nucleotides, the CDR3 is TGTGCCAGCAGCCCCTCTCTGAACTATAATTCACCCCTCCACTTT. Translation: CASSPSLNYNSPLHF.

This clonotype was counted many times. The rearrangement links TRBV20-1 to TRBJ2-7; 7 bases are a match to TRBD2. This CDR3 has 16 residues. Germline V CDR1 and CDR2: DFQATT, SNEGSKA (reference sequence). Germline trimming cut 5 bases from V and 8 bases from J; bases unmatched to any gene: 21. The CDR3: CSALPRDGRHGGKQYF. The CDR3 DNA reads as TGCAGTGCTCTCCCCCGTGACGGGAGGCATGGGGGAAAGCAGTACTTC.

This clonotype has more than one count but fewer than ten. The V and J genes are TRBV7-9 and TRBJ1-2, with TRBD1 matching over 10 bases. This CDR3 contains 13 residues. Germline values: CDR1 SEHNR, CDR2 FQNEAQ (reference sequence). J lost 8 bases, V lost 8 bases, and 8 bases had no gene match. The CDR3, as DNA: TGTGCCAGCGGCGCCGGGACAGGGGTCGGCTACACCTTC. Its protein product is CASGAGTGVGYTF.

This clonotype was picked up many times. The rearrangement joins TRBV28 to TRBJ2-7; D may correspond to TRBD1 or TRBD2 (6 bases each). The CDR3 is made up of 15 amino acids. The germline gives CDR1 MDHEN, CDR2 SYDVKM. Trimming cost V 3 bases and J 3 bases, with 15 bases left between them. In DNA, the CDR3 is TGTGCCAGCAGTTTCTATCCGGGGGCCGGCTACGAGCAGTACTTC. Protein sequence: CASSFYPGAGYEQYF.

This clonotype was seen a handful of times. The chain links TRBV6-6 to TRBJ2-5, with D hard to call. The CDR3 is made up of 13 amino acids. V lost 6 bases and J lost 5, with 13 bases in between. Germline V gene sequence: CDR1 MNHNY, CDR2 SVGAGI (reference sequence). The CDR3 region is CASSSVRRETQYF. The CDR3, as DNA: TGTGCCAGCAGCTCTGTCCGCCGGGAGACCCAGTACTTC.

This clonotype was recorded at least ten times. The chain links TRBV2 to TRBJ1-1; TRBD1 might be the D (6 bases). Trimming took 8 bases from V and 9 from J, leaving 10 bases between them. CDR3 size: 10 residues. Germline assignment: CDR1 SNHLY and CDR2 FYNNEI. This CDR3 is CASGGQQAFF. DNA for the CDR3: TGTGCCAGCGGTGGACAGCAAGCTTTCTTT.